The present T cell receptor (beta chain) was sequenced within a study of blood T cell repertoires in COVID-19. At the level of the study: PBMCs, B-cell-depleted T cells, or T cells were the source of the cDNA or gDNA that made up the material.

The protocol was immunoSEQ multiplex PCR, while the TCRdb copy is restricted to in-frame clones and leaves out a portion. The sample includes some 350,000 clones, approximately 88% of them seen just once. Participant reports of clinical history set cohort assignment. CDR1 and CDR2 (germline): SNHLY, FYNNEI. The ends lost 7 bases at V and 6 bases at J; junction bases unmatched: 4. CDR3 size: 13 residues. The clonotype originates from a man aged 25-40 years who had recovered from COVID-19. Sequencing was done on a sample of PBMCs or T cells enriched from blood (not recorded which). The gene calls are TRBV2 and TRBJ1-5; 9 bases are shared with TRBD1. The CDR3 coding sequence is TGTGCCAGCAACACAGGGGGCGGTCAGCCCCAGCATTTT. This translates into CASNTGGGQPQHF. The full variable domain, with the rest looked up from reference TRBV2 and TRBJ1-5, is EPEVTQTPSHQVTQMGQEVILRCVPISNHLYFYWYRQILGQKVEFLVSFYNNEISEKSEIFDDQFSVERPDGSNFTLKIRSTKLEDSAMYFCASNTGGGQPQHFGDGTRLSIL.